The 19 T cell receptor beta chains below were found in one sample sequenced in a study of vaccination effects on CD4 cells after COVID-19. The repertoire was sequenced with immunoSEQ multiplex PCR; TCRdb's copy has only in-frame clones and lacks some. The sample has about 25,000 clones, approximately 70% seen once; the top ten hold about 8%. ViraFEST assay sequencing came after antigen-specific CD4+ T cells were expanded with viral peptide pools. Once cultured for approximately 10 days, the cells underwent separation to obtain CD4+ T cells. Vaccination of participants consisted of two doses of either the BNT162b2 or mRNA-1273 vaccine. These receptors have no known antigen. Specimen: CD4+ T cells from PBMCs cultured with SARS-CoV-2 spike peptides, collected after COVID-19 vaccination. All receptors derive from a human donor who received a COVID-19 vaccine.

This clone was seen a handful of times. V usage is TRBV27 and J usage is TRBJ1-6; 8 bases line up with TRBD1. Trimming cost V 5 bases and J 3 bases; bases outside gene matches: 9. Germline-derived CDR1 and CDR2 are MNHEY and SMNVEV (reference sequence). The CDR3 length is 17 residues. This CDR3 reads CASSLITGGYYNSPLHF. CDR3 nucleotides: TGTGCCAGCAGTCTAATAACAGGGGGTTACTATAATTCACCCCTCCACTTT.

The chain links TRBV18 to TRBJ1-2; TRBD1 is a possible D gene (5 bases). Trimming left V 3 bases short and J 2 bases short, with 10 bases between. The germline V gene has CDR1 KGHSH and CDR2 LQKENI. The CDR3 is 14 residues long. In DNA, the CDR3 is TGTGCCAGCTCACCGAGGGGTGAGAACTATGGCTACACCTTC. Amino acids: CASSPRGENYGYTF.

The chain links TRBV6-5 to TRBJ2-7; D is perhaps TRBD1 (6 bases). V was pared by 2 bases and J by 2 bases, with 13 bases between. Germline V gene data show CDR1 as MNHEY and CDR2 as SVGAGI. The CDR3 spans 15 residues. The CDR3 reads CASSYNRDTTYEQYF. CDR3 coding DNA: TGTGCCAGCAGTTACAATAGGGACACCACCTACGAGCAGTACTTC.

The chain has TRBV2 and TRBJ1-2, with D tentatively TRBD1 (5 bases). The CDR3 extends over 13 amino acids. V was pared by 2 bases and J by 7 bases, with 11 bases between. The V gene's germline CDR1 is SNHLY and CDR2 FYNNEI. CDR3 sequence reads: CASSETAGSGYTF. DNA for the CDR3: TGTGCCAGCAGTGAAACAGCAGGGAGTGGCTACACCTTC.

The genes are TRBV14 and TRBJ2-1; 7 bases fit TRBD2. The CDR3 has 15 residues. Germline V gene lookup returns CDR1 SGHDN and CDR2 FVKESK. The trim removed 4 bases at V and 4 bases at J, leaving 7 bases unmatched. The CDR3, as DNA: TGTGCCAGCAGCCTTCGGGACTACCCTTACAATGAGCAGTTCTTC. This encodes CASSLRDYPYNEQFF.

The chain links TRBV5-1 to TRBJ1-6; D is uncertain. Per germline, CDR1 SGHRS and CDR2 YFSETQ. The CDR3 contains 15 residues. Trimming removed 4 bases from V and 5 bases from J, with 13 bases in between. CDR3 residues: CASSPPLENNSPLHF. The DNA of the CDR3 is TGCGCCAGCAGCCCCCCATTGGAGAATAATTCACCCCTCCACTTT.

The chain carries TRBV2 and TRBJ1-1; 11 positions match TRBD1. The CDR3 loop spans 14 amino acids. The germline V gene has CDR1 SNHLY and CDR2 FYNNEI. V was pared by 6 bases and J by 3 bases, with 3 bases of the junction left unmatched. CDR3 in DNA: TGTGCCAGCAGGGGGGGACAGGGGGACACTGAAGCTTTCTTT. Amino acids: CASRGGQGDTEAFF.

This clone occurred once. The rearrangement uses TRBV11-2 and TRBJ2-2; no clear D. This CDR3 is built from 15 residues. With 5 bases removed from V and 1 base from J, the gap between germline ends came to 11 bases. Germline V gene data show CDR1 as SGHAT and CDR2 as FQNNGV. The CDR3 protein is CASSPIRMNTGELFF. The CDR3 DNA reads TGTGCCAGCAGCCCCATTCGGATGAACACCGGGGAGCTGTTTTTT. Full variable domain (remainder filled in from reference TRBV11-2 and TRBJ2-2): EAGVAQSPRYKIIEKRQSVAFWCNPISGHATLYWYQQILGQGPKLLIQFQNNGVVDDSQLPKDRFSAERLKGVDSTLKIQPAKLEDSAVYLCASSPIRMNTGELFFGEGSRLTVL.

Only one count was recorded for this clone. The rearrangement uses TRBV6-5 and TRBJ2-1, with D possibly being TRBD2 (7 bases). Germline V gene sequence: CDR1 MNHEY, CDR2 SVGAGI. Trimming cost V 10 bases and J 4 bases, with 17 bases left between them. This CDR3 is 14 amino acids long. The CDR3 bases are TGTGCCACCACGGGGGCAGCGGGATACAATGAGCAGTTCTTC. Protein product: CATTGAAGYNEQFF.

This rearrangement joins TRBV6-4 to TRBJ2-1, with 13 nucleotides matching TRBD2. The junction had 2 bases not matched to a gene; V was cut back by 2 bases and J by 7 bases. CDR1 is MRHNA, CDR2 SNTAGT, per germline. The CDR3 runs 15 residues. The CDR3 nucleotides are TGTGCCAGCAGTGACACTAGCGGGGGGGCGAATGAGCAGTTCTTC. Its protein is CASSDTSGGANEQFF.

The chain has TRBV7-2 and TRBJ1-5; D not certain. With 0 bases removed from V and 6 bases from J, the gap between germline ends came to 18 bases. Germline V lookup: CDR1 SGHTA, CDR2 FQGNSA. This CDR3 has 17 amino acids. The CDR3 nucleotides are TGTGCCAGCAGCTTAGCCGAACCGGGTCTGGGAGGTCAGCCCCAGCATTTT. It specifies CASSLAEPGLGGQPQHF.

The V gene is TRBV5-1, the J gene TRBJ1-2; 8 nucleotides line up with TRBD1. V lost 5 bases, J lost 8 bases, and 5 bases stayed unmatched. This CDR3 has 12 residues. The V gene's germline CDR1 is SGHRS and CDR2 YFSETQ. Written as DNA, the CDR3 is TGCGCCAGCAGTTTGACAGGGGCCGGCTACACCTTC. It yields the protein CASSLTGAGYTF. Full variable domain (outside the CDR3, taken from reference TRBV5-1 and TRBJ1-2): KAGVTQTPRYLIKTRGQQVTLSCSPISGHRSVSWYQQTPGQGLQFLFEYFSETQRNKGNFPGRFSGRQFSNSRSEMNVSTLELGDSALYLCASSLTGAGYTFGSGTRLTVV.

The CDR3 DNA sequence: TGTGCCAGCAGCATGGGGACAGGGTATGGCTACACCTTC. This encodes CASSMGTGYGYTF. The chain couples TRBV5-6 to TRBJ1-2; 9 nucleotides line up with TRBD1. CDR1 and CDR2 (germline): SGHDT, YYEEEE. The CDR3 contains 13 residues. With 4 bases clipped from V and 5 bases from J, the junction kept 3 bases outside the gene matches.

This chain joins TRBV12-3 or TRBV12-4 and TRBJ2-7; TRBD2 matches at 7 bases. This CDR3 has 13 residues. J was trimmed by 10 bases and V by 3 bases; bases with no gene match: 9. CDR3 amino acids: CASSFGARGVQYF. The DNA of the CDR3 is TGTGCCAGCAGTTTCGGAGCTCGGGGGGTACAGTACTTC.

J is TRBJ2-7 and V is TRBV19, with TRBD2 as a possible D gene (6 bases). V dropped 6 bases and J dropped 3 bases, with 9 bases sitting between them. The germline V gene has CDR1 LNHDA and CDR2 SQIVND (reference sequence). The CDR3 length is 12 residues. CDR3 residues: CASSQTSYEQYF. The DNA of the CDR3 is TGTGCCAGTAGCCAGACTAGCTACGAGCAGTACTTC.

J is TRBJ2-7 and V is TRBV6-5; possibly TRBD1 for D (5 bases). Germline V CDR1 and CDR2: MNHEY, SVGAGI. This CDR3 is 13 amino acids long. Trimming left V 3 bases short and J 4 bases short, with 10 bases between. Here the CDR3 DNA reads TGTGCCAGCAGTTATCAGGGTTCGTACGAGCAGTACTTC. It encodes CASSYQGSYEQYF.

The V and J genes are TRBV9 and TRBJ2-2, with TRBD2 matching over 15 bases. CDR1 and CDR2 (germline): SGDLS, YYNGEE. After removal of 4 bases from V and 6 bases from J, the junction contained 4 bases not matched to a gene. This CDR3 contains 16 residues. CDR3: CASSPRTSGGAGELFF. CDR3 in DNA: TGTGCCAGCAGCCCTCGGACTAGCGGGGGGGCCGGGGAGCTGTTTTTT.

V gene TRBV7-8 combines with J gene TRBJ2-7; 8 bases line up with TRBD1. CDR3 length: 14 residues. J gave up 5 bases and V 5 bases, and 8 bases lay outside the gene matches. CDR1 is SGHVS, CDR2 FQNEAQ, per germline. The CDR3 DNA sequence: TGTGCCAGCAGCCTGGGACAGGCAGGGAACGAGCAGTACTTC. As protein: CASSLGQAGNEQYF.

The sample holds a few counts of this clone. J is TRBJ1-1 and V is TRBV6-5; perhaps TRBD1 as D (5 bases). The CDR3 is 12 residues long. Germline V gene sequence: CDR1 MNHEY, CDR2 SVGAGI. Trimming left V 5 bases short and J 5 bases short, with 9 bases between. The CDR3 DNA reads as TGTGCCAGCAGTCAAACAGGAACTGAAGCTTTCTTT. It yields the protein CASSQTGTEAFF.